These 23 T cell receptor beta chains originate from one sample sequenced in a study of cytomegalovirus exposure and HLA in healthy donors. The PCR employed 60 Vbeta primers together with 13 Jbeta primers. Assay: immunoSEQ multiplex PCR; the TCRdb copy retains only in-frame clones and omits some. Of over 65,000 clones in the sample, around two thirds were seen once. The sequenced material came from PBMCs. The source is a woman between 50 and 59 years old in good health and CMV-seropositive.

In this sample, this clone turned up a few times. This chain uses TRBV25-1 with TRBJ1-2; 8 nucleotides line up with TRBD1. The J segment lost 3 bases and the V segment lost 4 bases, leaving 10 bases of the junction unmatched. The CDR3 consists of 16 residues. Per the germline V gene, CDR1 is MGHDK and CDR2 is SYGVNS. The CDR3, as DNA: TGTGCCAGCAGTGGCCTCCAGGGGGCGGGGGACTATGGCTACACCTTC. Protein sequence: CASSGLQGAGDYGYTF.

This sequence joins TRBV30 and TRBJ2-3; TRBD1 aligns across 7 bases. Per the germline V gene, CDR1 is GTSNPN and CDR2 is SVGIG (reference sequence). The J segment lost 2 bases and the V segment lost 0 bases, leaving 5 bases of the junction unmatched. The CDR3 totals 15 residues. CDR3 bases: TGTGCCTGGAGTGTCCGGGACAGTGACACAGATACGCAGTATTTT. This sequence encodes CAWSVRDSDTDTQYF.

The V and J genes are TRBV7-3 and TRBJ2-5; no clear D gene. The end of the DNA is better explained by TRBJ2-7, so the J call may be wrong. There are 13 residues in the CDR3. Germline CDR1 is SGHTA and CDR2 is FQGTGA. The DNA for the CDR3 is TGTGCCAGCAGCTCCGGCGACACGAACGAGCAGTACTTC. Protein sequence: CASSSGDTNEQYF.

The chain uses TRBV5-1 and TRBJ2-2; 9 nucleotides agree with TRBD1. The germline CDR1 and CDR2 sequences are SGHRS and YFSETQ. The V gene end was trimmed by 2 bases and the J gene end by 3 bases; junction bases not matched to a gene: 5. The length of the CDR3 is 16 residues. CDR3 coding DNA: TGCGCCAGCAGCTTTGGCGACAGGGGGTACACCGGGGAGCTGTTTTTT. Translation gives CASSFGDRGYTGELFF.

This clone has only a few counts. The rearrangement joins TRBV6-6 to TRBJ1-6; 9 bases align to TRBD1. CDR3 length: 14 residues. Germline values: CDR1 MNHNY, CDR2 SVGAGI (reference sequence). V lost 6 bases, J lost 10 bases, and 7 bases stayed unmatched. CDR3 DNA sequence: TGTGCCAGCAGACTTACAGGGGGCGACTCACCCCTCCACTTT. The encoded protein is CASRLTGGDSPLHF.

The chain is built from TRBV6-5 and TRBJ1-1; D may be TRBD1 (5 bases). This CDR3 has 14 residues. Germline assignment: CDR1 MNHEY and CDR2 SVGAGI. Trimming took off 6 bases at V and 0 bases at J, with 11 bases between the two ends. The CDR3 region has the DNA TGTGCCAGCAGCCCAGGGTCGTTGAACACTGAAGCTTTCTTT. This sequence encodes CASSPGSLNTEAFF.

The chain recombines TRBV7-9 with TRBJ1-2, with 10 bases that match TRBD1. With V trimmed by 4 bases and J by 7 bases, 6 bases remained unmatched. The CDR3 length is 14 residues. Germline V gives CDR1 SEHNR, CDR2 FQNEAQ (reference sequence). The CDR3 nucleotides read TGTGCCAGCAGCTGGGACAGGGGCAGGTTTGGCTACACCTTC. Translated: CASSWDRGRFGYTF.

This chain uses TRBV6-5 with TRBJ1-2; the D gene is possibly TRBD1 (5 bases). The CDR3 runs 12 residues. Trimming pared 6 bases from V and 14 bases from J, leaving 19 bases between. Germline CDR1 reads MNHEY; CDR2 reads SVGAGI. The CDR3 DNA sequence: TGTGCCAGCAGCGGGGACTCTCCTGTTTTTACCTTC. Protein sequence: CASSGDSPVFTF.

The V and J genes are TRBV29-1 and TRBJ1-1; 7 nucleotides agree with TRBD1. Unmatched junction bases numbered 3, after V lost 7 bases and J lost 1 base. The CDR3 contains 12 residues. The germline V gene encodes CDR1 SQVTM and CDR2 ANQGSEA. The DNA of the CDR3 is TGCAGCGCCCGACAGGGGAACACTGAAGCTTTCTTT. Protein sequence: CSARQGNTEAFF.

This sequence joins TRBV5-6 and TRBJ2-5; D may be TRBD1 (5 bases). The better agreement between TRBJ2-7 and the DNA end casts doubt on the J call. The germline CDR1 and CDR2 sequences are SGHDT and YYEEEE. This CDR3 has 15 amino acids. The chain's CDR3 is CASSPRTRASYEQYF. The CDR3, as DNA: TGTGCCAGCAGCCCCCGGACACGTGCGTCCTACGAGCAGTACTTC.

This chain links TRBV2 with TRBJ2-1; 9 bases fit TRBD1. There are 15 residues in the CDR3. V lost 2 bases to trimming and J lost 2 bases; unmatched junction nucleotides: 1. Germline-derived CDR1 and CDR2 are SNHLY and FYNNEI. The CDR3 nucleotides read TGTGCCAGCAGTGAAACAGGGGGCCCCTACAATGAGCAGTTCTTC. As protein: CASSETGGPYNEQFF.

V gene TRBV11-2 combines with J gene TRBJ2-7; 9 nucleotides align to TRBD1. There are 14 residues in the CDR3. CDR1 SGHAT and CDR2 FQNNGV come from the germline V gene. J was trimmed by 3 bases and V by 5 bases; bases with no gene match: 5. In DNA form, the CDR3 reads TGTGCCAGCAGCCCGGACAGGGGCGGCTACGAGCAGTACTTC. Protein sequence: CASSPDRGGYEQYF.

The V call is TRBV29-1, the J call TRBJ2-1, with 9 bases fitting TRBD1. Germline loops: CDR1 SQVTM, CDR2 ANQGSEA. V lost 6 bases to trimming and J lost 4 bases; unmatched junction nucleotides: 7. The CDR3 is made up of 14 amino acids. CDR3 residues: CSVRRTGVYNEQFF. CDR3 sequence (DNA): TGCAGCGTGCGTCGGACAGGGGTATACAATGAGCAGTTCTTC.

The CDR3 DNA follows: TGTGCCAGCCTACTAGCGGGGTTGAGAAATGAGCAGTTCTTC. Its protein is CASLLAGLRNEQFF. The chain recombines TRBV6-4 with TRBJ2-1; 10 bases match TRBD2. With V trimmed by 8 bases and J by 7 bases, 8 bases remained unmatched. CDR1 MRHNA and CDR2 SNTAGT come from the germline V gene. This CDR3 is built from 14 residues.

The rearrangement joins TRBV5-1 to TRBJ2-7, with TRBD1 as a possible D gene (5 bases). Germline CDR1 is SGHRS and CDR2 is YFSETQ. Between the trimmed V and J ends, which lost 4 bases and 2 bases, there was a span of 10 bases. The length of the CDR3 is 13 residues. DNA for the CDR3: TGCGCCAGCAGCCCCAAGACAGCCTACGAGCAGTACTTC. Translating it yields CASSPKTAYEQYF.

The chain has TRBV11-2 and TRBJ2-1; TRBD2 agrees at 13 bases. This CDR3 spans 18 amino acids. V lost 5 bases, J lost 1 base, and 8 bases stayed unmatched. Per the germline V gene, CDR1 is SGHAT and CDR2 is FQNNGV. The CDR3 reads CASSPLGLAGVSYNEQFF. Here the CDR3 DNA reads TGTGCCAGCAGCCCCCTAGGACTAGCGGGGGTTTCCTACAATGAGCAGTTCTTC. The whole variable domain, remainder taken from reference TRBV11-2 and TRBJ2-1, is EAGVAQSPRYKIIEKRQSVAFWCNPISGHATLYWYQQILGQGPKLLIQFQNNGVVDDSQLPKDRFSAERLKGVDSTLKIQPAKLEDSAVYLCASSPLGLAGVSYNEQFFGPGTRLTVL.

The chain's CDR3 is CASSADRPQEKLFF. DNA for the CDR3: TGTGCCAGCAGCGCCGACAGGCCGCAAGAAAAACTGTTTTTT. The V and J genes are TRBV9 and TRBJ1-4; D is possibly TRBD1 (6 bases). With 3 bases removed from V and 8 bases from J, the gap between germline ends came to 14 bases. Germline CDR1 is SGDLS and CDR2 is YYNGEE. This CDR3 comprises 14 residues.

The chain joins TRBV18 to TRBJ1-1; a weak D match, TRBD1 (5 bases). V lost 4 bases and J 11 bases, leaving 11 bases between the germline ends. CDR1 KGHSH and CDR2 LQKENI come from the germline V gene. The CDR3 totals 11 residues. In DNA form, the CDR3 reads TGTGCCAGCTCACAGACAGTAGAGGCTTTCTTT. It translates to CASSQTVEAFF.

This sequence joins TRBV13 and TRBJ2-3; tentatively, D is TRBD2 (6 bases). CDR3 length equals 15 residues. With 5 bases removed from V and 3 bases from J, the gap between germline ends came to 15 bases. Germline assignment: CDR1 PRHDT and CDR2 FYEKMQ (reference sequence). The CDR3 DNA sequence: TGTGCCAGCAGCCGAGACGGGGGTGAGACAGATACGCAGTATTTT. Residues: CASSRDGGETDTQYF.

Only a few counts were recorded for this clone. CDR3 in amino acids: CAISGGQGGWSGANVLTF. The CDR3 DNA sequence: TGTGCCATCAGTGGGGGACAGGGAGGATGGTCTGGGGCCAACGTCCTGACTTTC. The genes are TRBV10-3 and TRBJ2-6; 9 positions match TRBD1. V dropped 4 bases and J dropped 1; count of bases not matched to a gene: 8. The CDR3 loop spans 18 amino acids. The germline CDR1 and CDR2 sequences are ENHRY and SYGVKD.

This clone appeared a single time. The chain uses TRBV19 and TRBJ1-1; D is unclear. The CDR3 is 13 residues long. Germline V lookup: CDR1 LNHDA, CDR2 SQIVND (reference sequence). Trimming took 4 bases from V and 5 from J, leaving 11 bases between them. CDR3: CASSTGLETEAFF. In nucleotides, the CDR3 is TGTGCCAGTAGTACAGGACTCGAAACTGAAGCTTTCTTT.

The V and J genes are TRBV7-3 and TRBJ2-7; TRBD2 might be the D (5 bases). This CDR3 contains 13 residues. Germline V gene data show CDR1 as SGHTA and CDR2 as FQGTGA. The germline V and J ends were trimmed by 0 bases and 6 bases, with 9 bases remaining between them. CDR3 sequence: CASSLTRESEQYV. In DNA form, the CDR3 reads TGTGCCAGCAGCTTAACTCGGGAAAGCGAGCAGTACGTC.

This clone was seen just once. This chain links TRBV6-1 with TRBJ1-5; weak D call: TRBD1 (5 bases). Trimming pared 11 bases from V and 5 bases from J, leaving 16 bases between. The CDR3 is 13 amino acids. Per germline, CDR1 MNHNS and CDR2 SASEGT. The CDR3 DNA reads as TGTGCCGCTCTCCACCAGGGTGATCAGCCCCAGCATTTT. Amino acid sequence: CAALHQGDQPQHF.